Given below is one TCR beta chain in context. Its antigen is currently unknown. The source of the sample is a study of blood T cells in healthy people across ages. Findings of the study overall: Naive T cell percentage showed a strong correlation with TCR beta diversity. Comparison with aged donors showed that long-lived donors had more naive CD4+ cells and higher diversity.

Between the trimmed V and J ends, which lost 0 bases and 7 bases, there was a span of 12 bases. CDR1 and CDR2 from the germline V gene are GTSNPN and SVGIG (reference sequence). This CDR3 contains 13 residues. RNA extraction gave at least 5 micrograms of total RNA per sample. Then a second PCR, running about 7 to 11 cycles, was carried out with a sample-barcoded 5' primer and a J-beta primer mix. Each cDNA molecule, via a template-switch adaptor with 12 random nucleotides, was tagged. TCRdb fed the 5' RACE reads into MiXCR, producing one record per CDR3 protein. Of roughly 1.9 million distinct CDR3 sequences in the sample, about two fifths are singletons; the top ten hold under 30%.

This rearrangement joins TRBV30 to TRBJ1-2; D call uncertain. The TCR sequence derives from a human donor in good health. The sample consisted of blood. As DNA, the CDR3 is TGTGCCTGGAGTGTCAGGTCCCCCGGTGGCTACACCTTC. It codes for CAWSVRSPGGYTF.